The subject of this entry is one T cell receptor beta chain. Its antigen is not known. Using immunoSEQ multiplex PCR, the repertoire was profiled, and TCRdb retains in-frame clones only, with some absent. The repertoire has 100,000 to 150,000 clones, around nine tenths of them found once; the top ten carry less than 9%. These data originate in a study of T cell responses to AZD1222 COVID-19 vaccine. Overall study results and limits: Baseline seropositivity occurred in only six AZD1222 recipients.

The CDR3 covers 14 residues. Trimming left V 4 bases short and J 3 bases short, with 13 bases between. Germline CDR1 reads SGHNT; CDR2 reads YYREEE (reference sequence). This chain uses TRBV5-4 with TRBJ1-1, with D unresolved. Sequencing used peripheral blood, obtained on day 0 of AZD1222 vaccination. This clonotype was obtained from an adult in good health. This CDR3 reads CASSLLGADTEAFF. In DNA, the CDR3 is TGTGCCAGCAGCCTGCTCGGCGCAGACACTGAAGCTTTCTTT.